These 9 T cell receptor beta chains originate from one sample sequenced in a study of cytomegalovirus exposure and HLA in healthy donors. Primers for the PCR totalled 60 Vbeta and 13 Jbeta. The protocol was immunoSEQ multiplex PCR, while the TCRdb copy is restricted to in-frame clones and leaves out a portion. The sample holds about 200,000 clones; around 80% are singletons and the top ten take 2.9%. The specimen was PBMCs. These receptors were collected from a man between 25 and 39 years old in good health and CMV-seronegative.

This clone was detected only once. This chain links TRBV28 with TRBJ2-7; D gene ambiguous. The CDR3 runs to 11 residues. Germline V CDR1 and CDR2: MDHEN, SYDVKM. V was cut by 7 bases and J by 2 bases, with 6 bases left in between. CDR3 nucleotide sequence: TGTGCCAGCACGACTCCCTACGAGCAGTACTTC. It translates to CASTTPYEQYF.

The rearrangement joins TRBV7-9 to TRBJ1-1, with D possibly being TRBD1 (5 bases). The CDR3 contains 13 residues. CDR1 is SEHNR and CDR2 is FQNEAQ in the germline V gene (reference sequence). The V end lost 2 bases, the J end lost 5 bases, and 9 bases lay between the germline ends. Written as DNA, the CDR3 is TGTGCCAGCAGCTTATTGACAGAGACTGAAGCTTTCTTT. This codes for CASSLLTETEAFF.

This rearrangement joins TRBV6-5 to TRBJ2-3; 8 bases fit TRBD1. Germline V gives CDR1 MNHEY, CDR2 SVGAGI. CDR3 length: 15 amino acids. Trimming at V came to 5 bases and at J to 6 bases, leaving 10 bases not matched to a gene. The CDR3 sequence: CASSSDRGRVDTQYF. The CDR3 nucleotides read TGTGCCAGCAGTAGTGACAGGGGTCGCGTGGATACGCAGTATTTT.

The genes are TRBV9 and TRBJ2-3; D uncertain. Looked up from germline, CDR1 is SGDLS and CDR2 is YYNGEE. Trimming stripped 0 bases from V and 3 bases from J, with 5 bases between. CDR3 length: 13 amino acids. CDR3 in amino acids: CASSVELTDTQYF. The DNA of the CDR3 is TGTGCCAGCAGCGTAGAATTAACAGATACGCAGTATTTT.

The CDR3 DNA is TGTGCCACCAGCAGAGATCTCGCCGGACAGGGTGCCTACGAGCAGTACTTC. This codes for CATSRDLAGQGAYEQYF. The J gene is TRBJ2-7, the V gene TRBV15; 8 bases are a match to TRBD1. CDR3 length: 17 residues. V lost 0 bases and J lost 2; bases outside the gene matches: 9. CDR1 and CDR2 (germline): LNHNV, YYDKDF (reference sequence). The complete variable domain, with remaining parts taken from reference TRBV15 and TRBJ2-7, reads DAMVIQNPRYQVTQFGKPVTLSCSQTLNHNVMYWYQQKSSQAPKLLFHYYDKDFNNEADTPDNFQSRRPNTSFCFLDIRSPGLGDTAMYLCATSRDLAGQGAYEQYFGPGTRLTVT.

This CDR3 is CASSPPGPITYEQYF. CDR3 sequence (DNA): TGTGCCAGCAGTCCCCCTGGGCCAATTACCTACGAGCAGTACTTC. V is TRBV28 and J is TRBJ2-7; the D is unclear. Trimming cost V 5 bases and J 2 bases, with 16 bases left between them. The length of the CDR3 is 15 residues. Germline V lookup: CDR1 MDHEN, CDR2 SYDVKM.

The chain couples TRBV5-1 to TRBJ2-1, with D perhaps matching TRBD2 (5 bases). CDR1 and CDR2 from the germline V gene are SGHRS and YFSETQ. V was trimmed by 2 bases and J by 5 bases, leaving 14 bases between them. This CDR3 is 15 amino acids long. As DNA, the CDR3 is TGCGCCAGCAGCTTTCTCAGCGGACGAAACAATGAGCAGTTCTTC. It encodes CASSFLSGRNNEQFF.

DNA for the CDR3: TGTGCCAGCAGCTTGGGGGCAGGGGGCCCTGAAGCTTTCTTT. Protein sequence: CASSLGAGGPEAFF. The chain carries TRBV5-5 and TRBJ1-1, with 8 nucleotides matching TRBD1. Germline V gene sequence: CDR1 SGHKS, CDR2 YYEKEE (reference sequence). The J segment lost 6 bases and the V segment lost 0 bases, leaving 4 bases of the junction unmatched. The CDR3 totals 14 residues.

The CDR3 region is CASSPPTGNFNSPLHF. The CDR3 region has the DNA TGTGCCAGCAGTCCCCCGACAGGGAATTTTAACTCACCCCTCCACTTT. V and J are TRBV6-6 and TRBJ1-6; 7 positions match TRBD1. The CDR3 contains 16 residues. Germline V gives CDR1 MNHNY, CDR2 SVGAGI (reference sequence). Germline trimming cut 5 bases from V and 10 bases from J; bases unmatched to any gene: 14.